This T cell receptor (beta chain) is drawn from a study of response to subunit inactivated influenza vaccine. Study observations and caveats: A suggestion made by the authors is that each seasonal influenza vaccination recruits few new T cells.

TCRdb passed the RT-PCR reads through MiXCR, listing each CDR3 protein once. This table holds roughly 500,000 distinct CDR3 sequences, 16% found once. This clonotype has only a few counts. Its antigen is currently unknown. The V gene end was trimmed by 1 base and the J gene end by 7 bases; junction bases not matched to a gene: 6. Germline V gene data show CDR1 as DFQATT and CDR2 as SNEGSKA (reference sequence). The CDR3 runs to 14 residues. The rearrangement uses TRBV20-1 and TRBJ2-1, with 8 bases lining up with TRBD2. The receptor comes from a man aged 45-69 years who received an inactivated influenza vaccine. Source: CD4+ T cells sorted from PBMCs, taken less than 30 months after vaccination. The CDR3 region is CSARGLAFENEQFF. DNA of the CDR3: TGCAGTGCTAGAGGACTAGCGTTTGAAAATGAGCAGTTCTTC.